This T cell receptor beta chain derives from a study of identical twins (dated by TCRdb to the mid-2010s). Notes on the research overall: To test whether fetal clonotypes persist, the study used deep sequencing on TCR alpha and beta repertoires from monozygotic twins, unrelated adults of various ages, and cord blood. Replicate twin experiments were performed at different times using different library preparation protocols to rule out contamination.

Beyond this particular receptor, the publication reports: Compared with coincidental sharing between unrelated individuals, an excess of low generation-probability sequences was observed among out-of-frame TCR alpha sequences shared between twins. A weaker excess of twin sharing was found in beta out-of-frame sequences because the signal-to-noise ratio was lowered by fewer shared sequences. Out-of-frame TCR alpha sharing in monozygotic twins was systematically underestimated by recombination models, whereas sharing between unrelated individuals was in agreement with the recombination models. Abundant cord blood beta clonotypes carried fewer insertions; young adult naive repertoires showed a weaker similar trend, while memory repertoires showed none. Because the same donors could not be followed over many years, the conclusions depended on cross-sectional statistical analysis. Zero-insertion analyses could be partly confounded by invariant T cells such as MAIT and iNKT, though diverse VJ usage argued against such confounding for most clonotypes.

Trimming removed 0 bases from V and 7 bases from J, leaving 4 bases between the germline ends. The germline V gene sets CDR1 to MNHEY and CDR2 to SVGAGI. The cysteine opens and the phenylalanine closes a CDR3 of 13 amino acids. The read is trimmed to its CDR3 DNA, 39 bases read in frame from base 1. Libraries were built with 5' RACE. Sequencing was carried out with an Illumina HiSeq 2000. A universal primer binding site was added through template switching, and the final cDNA carried a unique molecular identifier so that TCR cDNA molecules could be counted accurately. First-strand cDNA for TCR alpha and beta chains was synthesized from specific primers in the conserved constant-segment region. To control for contamination, each cDNA library was double barcoded with a SMART-Mk sample barcode plus Illumina barcodes. TruSeq adapter sequences along with Illumina sample barcodes were introduced in two successive PCR steps. TCR alpha and beta cDNA libraries were sequenced on the Illumina HiSeq platform with custom primers. In the source study's methods: MiGEC was used to process raw reads and extract unique molecular identifiers, and MiXCR was used to find CDR3 positions. Recombination models were inferred per individual with the repgenHMM and IGoR tools using an EM algorithm. The analysis of shared clonotypes was done with the tcR package in R, with sharing normalized by the product of cloneset sizes. Out-of-frame nonproductive sequences were analyzed to study raw recombination free of thymic and clonal selection effects. TCRdb reanalyzed the raw reads on its own, using fastp at Q25 for trimming and MiXCR for clone calling, and kept in-frame beta chains. Each entry is one CDR3 protein sequence, shown with its most common DNA and genes. TCRdb, not the authors, supplied the V and J calls. The sample table shows 1.5 million to 2 million distinct CDR3 sequences, and less than 35% are seen once. The ten largest clones represent 0.27% of the sample.

Every donor in the study was a healthy Caucasian. This clonotype came up a few times. Its target antigen remains unknown. No much larger clone is present one base from it, and per-base qualities are unavailable. The sample consisted of cord blood. The V and J genes are TRBV6-5 and TRBJ1-6; a confident D gene designation cannot be given. The clonotype was recovered from a newborn girl in good health. The CDR3 loop reads CASSYSENSPLHF. The bases read TGTGCCAGCAGTTACTCGGAGAATTCACCCCTCCACTTT.